This T cell receptor (beta chain) was captured in a study of blood T cell repertoires in COVID-19. Looking at the study overall: COVID-19 samples collected from the United States, Italy and Spain covered acute and convalescent phases. T cells, B-cell-depleted T cells, or PBMCs supplied cDNA or gDNA.

The CDR3 has 15 amino acids. The V and J ends lost 5 bases and 2 bases respectively, with 12 bases between them. Germline CDR1 SGHTA, CDR2 FQGNSA. Original methodology: For nucleated cells, counts were estimated from reference gene primer amplification. Clones were read by immunoSEQ multiplex PCR, and TCRdb kept only the in-frame ones, dropping some. V and J calls and clone size follow that table, whereas D and trimming were derived from the DNA. Among 100,000 to 150,000 clones listed, less than 90% were seen once. This TCR was sampled from a woman aged 30 to 39 who had recovered from COVID-19. The sequencing sample was made of peripheral blood. V is TRBV7-2 and J is TRBJ1-4; no clear D. This CDR3 is CASSRQRDTNEKLFF. The CDR3 nucleotides are TGTGCCAGCAGCCGGCAGCGAGATACTAATGAAAAACTGTTTTTT.